Presented here are 22 T cell receptor beta chains from one specimen sequenced in a study of regulatory T cells in long-lasting Graves disease. With iRepertoire HTBI primers and Arm-PCR of CDR3 regions, TCR beta libraries were built. MiXCR, run by TCRdb on the multiplex PCR reads, gives a single entry per CDR3 protein. This sample yields 360,000 or so distinct CDR3 sequences, of which 12% are seen a single time; approximately 17% belongs to the top ten. As to time point: newly diagnosed GD, antithyroid drugs for less than 3 months. RNA from PBMCs was the source of the TCR library. The same data also contributed to another study, on T cells in Graves' hyperthyroidism and ophthalmopathy.

The sample in question was peripheral blood mononuclear cells (PBMCs), obtained at new diagnosis, from a patient treated with antithyroid drugs. The receptors derive from a woman aged 18-35 years with Graves disease.

V usage is TRBV27 and J usage is TRBJ2-3, with 12 bases aligning to TRBD2. Germline V gene lookup returns CDR1 MNHEY and CDR2 SMNVEV (reference sequence). Trimming removed 4 bases from V and 5 bases from J; junction bases left unmatched: 7. The CDR3 length is 16 residues. The CDR3: CASSSRLAGALDTQYF. As DNA, the CDR3 is TGTGCCAGCAGTTCTAGACTAGCGGGAGCTCTAGATACGCAGTATTTT.

The rearrangement uses TRBV4-3 and TRBJ1-2; D unclear. This CDR3 contains 15 residues. The V end was cut by 0 bases, the J end by 12 bases, with 20 bases between. Germline loops: CDR1 LGHNA, CDR2 YSLEER. The CDR3 region has the DNA TGCGCCAGCAGCCAAGATGTAGCAGGATACATGGGCCACACCTTC. Protein: CASSQDVAGYMGHTF.

This rearrangement joins TRBV6-1 to TRBJ1-1, with 7 bases that match TRBD1. The germline V gene has CDR1 MNHNS and CDR2 SASEGT. This CDR3 is 15 amino acids long. After removal of 6 bases from V and 4 bases from J, the junction contained 11 bases not matched to a gene. This CDR3 reads CASSRAGQSFTEAFF. CDR3 bases: TGTGCCAGCAGCCGCGCGGGACAGAGTTTCACTGAAGCTTTCTTT.

Concerning this clonotype: It may be a read error: a sequence one base away is much more abundant. J is TRBJ1-1 and V is TRBV12-3 or TRBV12-4; possible D gene TRBD1, 5 bases. The ends were cut back, 6 bases at V and 0 bases at J, with 11 bases in the middle. The CDR3 contains 14 residues. Here the CDR3 DNA reads TGTGCCAGCAGGGGCGGGACGGTGAACACTGAAGCTTTCTTT. It translates to CASRGGTVNTEAFF.

This clonotype was recorded many times. The chain uses TRBV19 and TRBJ2-5, with D unresolved. Trimming shortened V by 1 base and J by 5 bases, and 11 bases separated the two germline ends. Germline V gene data show CDR1 as LNHDA and CDR2 as SQIVND (reference sequence). This CDR3 is 14 amino acids long. The chain's CDR3 is CASSIGTRAETQYF. In DNA, the CDR3 is TGTGCCAGTAGTATAGGGACCCGGGCGGAGACCCAGTACTTC. Supplemented by reference TRBV19 and TRBJ2-5, the full variable domain reads DGGITQSPKYLFRKEGQNVTLSCEQNLNHDAMYWYRQDPGQGLRLIYYSQIVNDFQKGDIAEGYSVSREKKESFPLTVTSAQKNPTAFYLCASSIGTRAETQYFGPGTRLLVL.

This clonotype was recorded a few times. One base away lies a much larger clone, so this may be a sequencing read error. It is unclear where the CDR3 begins or ends on the DNA, so no DNA is shown, and the CDR3 is as TCRdb lists it. The rearrangement joins TRBV27 to TRBJ1-2. The V gene's germline CDR1 is MNHEY and CDR2 SMNVEV (reference sequence). Both ends counted, the CDR3 spans 13 residues. CDR3 region: CASSGVGVGSCTF.

In its sample, this clonotype was seen many times. The chain combines TRBV20-1 with TRBJ2-5; possibly TRBD2 for D (5 bases). Germline V gene sequence: CDR1 DFQATT, CDR2 SNEGSKA (reference sequence). Trimming pared 3 bases from V and 5 bases from J, leaving 13 bases between. The CDR3 sequence is 13 residues long. The CDR3 nucleotides read TGCAGTGCTAGGCCCGGCAGCGGCGAGACCCAGTACTTC. It yields the protein CSARPGSGETQYF.

There are a few counts of this clonotype. The V gene is TRBV6-1, the J gene TRBJ2-5; D may be TRBD1 (5 bases). Trimming took off 8 bases at V and 5 bases at J, with 21 bases between the two ends. CDR3 size: 15 residues. Germline values: CDR1 MNHNS, CDR2 SASEGT. CDR3 DNA: TGTGCCAGCGGTCATGGGGTGACCAACAGGGAGACCCAGTACTTC. Translated, it gives CASGHGVTNRETQYF.

This clonotype was observed at least ten times. The chain carries TRBV20-1 and TRBJ2-4; 7 bases agree with TRBD2. V dropped 5 bases and J dropped 7; count of bases not matched to a gene: 11. CDR1 and CDR2 (germline): DFQATT, SNEGSKA (reference sequence). CDR3 size: 14 residues. The CDR3 DNA follows: TGCAGTGCTGGGAGGGGACTTGCGGGTAACATTCAGTACTTC. Its protein is CSAGRGLAGNIQYF.

This clonotype appeared many times. The chain is built from TRBV27 and TRBJ2-7; D unresolved. Per germline, CDR1 MNHEY and CDR2 SMNVEV (reference sequence). This CDR3 spans 14 amino acids. Deletions cut 0 bases from V and 6 bases from J, with 12 bases between. Written as DNA, the CDR3 is TGTGCCAGCAGTTTATCCTATGACGGATCCGAGCAGTACTTC. This gives the protein CASSLSYDGSEQYF.

This clonotype was counted a few times. The rearrangement joins TRBV19 to TRBJ1-2; D not resolved. Trimming cost V 3 bases and J 3 bases, with 11 bases left between them. The CDR3 sequence is 14 residues long. From germline, CDR1 is LNHDA and CDR2 SQIVND (reference sequence). The CDR3 reads CASSMTGLDYGYTF. DNA for the CDR3: TGTGCCAGTAGTATGACGGGATTGGACTATGGCTACACCTTC.

This clonotype has at least ten counts. The chain joins TRBV7-3 to TRBJ2-1, with D perhaps TRBD1 (6 bases). V lost 4 bases and J lost 12, with 16 bases in between. CDR1 is SGHTA and CDR2 is FQGTGA in the germline V gene. The CDR3 spans 13 residues. The CDR3: CASSSTQGYGQFF. The CDR3 region has the DNA TGTGCCAGCAGCTCCACACAGGGATATGGGCAGTTCTTC.

The V and J genes are TRBV24-1 and TRBJ2-1, with D unclear. From germline, CDR1 is KGHDR and CDR2 SFDVKD. The CDR3 contains 17 residues. The V end lost 4 bases, the J end lost 0 bases, and 15 bases lay between the germline ends. The CDR3 sequence is CATSDHHYSSSYNEQFF. CDR3 nucleotides: TGTGCCACCAGTGACCATCACTACTCTAGCTCCTACAATGAGCAGTTCTTC.

In this sample, this clonotype turned up a few times. The gene calls are TRBV10-3 and TRBJ1-3, with D tentatively TRBD1 (6 bases). The germline V gene encodes CDR1 ENHRY and CDR2 SYGVKD. The CDR3 length is 13 residues. Trimming shortened V by 3 bases and J by 8 bases, and 11 bases separated the two germline ends. The CDR3 sequence is CAISDRGFDTIYF. CDR3 nucleotide sequence: TGTGCCATCAGTGACAGGGGATTCGACACCATATATTTT.

This clonotype was detected many times. The DNA of the CDR3 is TGTGCCAGCAGTGAACTAACAAAGCGGCAGTACGTC. It codes for CASSELTKRQYV. The J gene is TRBJ2-7, the V gene TRBV2; no clear D gene. The CDR3 runs to 12 residues. Trimming shortened V by 2 bases and J by 9 bases, and 11 bases separated the two germline ends. Germline assignment: CDR1 SNHLY and CDR2 FYNNEI.

This clonotype was detected many times. This sequence joins TRBV7-9 and TRBJ1-3; D unclear. Trimming cost V 10 bases and J 0 bases, with 19 bases left between them. Looked up from germline, CDR1 is SEHNR and CDR2 is FQNEAQ (reference sequence). The CDR3 length is 16 residues. The CDR3 DNA reads TGTGCCACCACATATGGCGGGGAGTACTCTGGAAACACCATATATTTT. Protein: CATTYGGEYSGNTIYF.

This clonotype has ten or more counts. The V gene is TRBV11-2, the J gene TRBJ2-1; perhaps TRBD2 as D (5 bases). The germline CDR1 and CDR2 sequences are SGHAT and FQNNGV. The V and J ends lost 8 bases and 10 bases respectively, with 21 bases between them. The length of the CDR3 is 14 residues. This chain's CDR3 is CASEGEALDREQFF. CDR3 coding DNA: TGTGCCAGCGAGGGCGAGGCCCTCGATCGGGAGCAGTTCTTC.

This clonotype showed up many times. A much larger clone differs by one base, so this may be a read error. The V and J genes are TRBV7-9 and TRBJ1-1; 8 bases fit TRBD1. CDR3 length: 14 residues. Germline V lookup: CDR1 SEHNR, CDR2 FQNEAQ (reference sequence). V was pared by 5 bases and J by 1 base, with 3 bases of the junction left unmatched. The CDR3 DNA reads TGTGCCAGCAGCCCGACAGGGGCGAACACTGAAGCTTTCTTT. This encodes CASSPTGANTEAFF. Combining the CDR3 with reference TRBV7-9 and TRBJ1-1 gives the whole variable domain DTGVSQNPRHKITKRGQNVTFRCDPISEHNRLYWYRQTLGQGPEFLTYFQNEAQLEKSRLLSDRFSAERPKGSFSTLEIQRTEQGDSAMYLCASSPTGANTEAFFGQGTRLTVV.

The gene calls are TRBV25-1 and TRBJ2-2; tentative D call: TRBD1 (6 bases). CDR3 length: 15 amino acids. Looked up from germline, CDR1 is MGHDK and CDR2 is SYGVNS. Trimming took 3 bases from V and 5 from J, leaving 13 bases between them. CDR3 residues: CASSEVGATTGELFF. In DNA form, the CDR3 reads TGTGCCAGCAGTGAGGTGGGGGCCACTACCGGGGAGCTGTTTTTT.

The V call is TRBV5-1, the J call TRBJ2-1; 13 bases fit TRBD2. Per germline, CDR1 SGHRS and CDR2 YFSETQ. The CDR3 loop spans 17 amino acids. The trim removed 0 bases at V and 2 bases at J, leaving 2 bases unmatched. CDR3 protein: CASSLGGLAGAYNEQFF. CDR3 bases: TGCGCCAGCAGCTTGGGAGGACTAGCGGGGGCCTACAATGAGCAGTTCTTC.

Many counts were recorded for this clonotype. One junction end does not reproduce the germline sequence, and a read error may be involved. The chain combines TRBV7-7 with TRBJ2-5; TRBD1 agrees at 7 bases. This CDR3 has 13 residues. Germline CDR1 and CDR2: SSHAT and FNYEAQ (reference sequence). CDR3 region: CASSLDRDGTQYF. CDR3 bases: TGTGCTAGCAGCCTTGACAGGGACGGGACCCAGTACTTC.

This clonotype was observed many times. The DNA of the CDR3 is TGTGCCAGCAGCCCAACGGGGGGGCTGGGTGAGCAGTACGTC. It translates to CASSPTGGLGEQYV. This rearrangement joins TRBV2 to TRBJ2-7; 8 bases agree with TRBD2. This CDR3 is 14 amino acids long. Germline values: CDR1 SNHLY, CDR2 FYNNEI. Trimming took 6 bases from V and 7 from J; bases not matched to a gene: 11.